These T cell receptor beta chains were read from a single sample in a study of blood T cell repertoires in COVID-19. Repertoires were generated with immunoSEQ multiplex PCR, while TCRdb's copy carries only in-frame clones and drops some. Here the sample spans a few hundred thousand clones, more than 70% being singletons. The sample was peripheral blood. The receptors were gathered from a man aged 35-49 years with acute or convalescent COVID-19. Both conserved end residues are part of each CDR3. The D gene is left open where the match is weak. Clone size appears in some rows only: once, few, many, or a class for an expanded clone.

j_gene,v_gene,d_gene,abundance,CDR3nt,CDR3aa
TRBJ2-6,TRBV7-3,-,-,TGTGCCAGCAGCCCCGGGGGCTCTGGGGCCAACGTCCTGACTTTC,CASSPGGSGANVLTF
TRBJ1-1,TRBV23-1,TRBD1,-,TGCGCCAGCAGTCACTACGGGTGGCGGACAGGGCCCACTGAAGCTTTCTTT,CASSHYGWRTGPTEAFF
TRBJ2-3,TRBV18,-,-,TGTGCCAGCTCTTTAAGTGTCACGGGAGCACTGCAGTATTTT,CASSLSVTGALQYF
TRBJ1-1,TRBV9,-,-,TGTGCCAGCAGCGTAGCCTCTAGCACTGAAGCTTTCTTT,CASSVASSTEAFF
TRBJ1-1,TRBV5-4,TRBD1,-,TGTGCCAGCAGCTCAGGGGGGCCGTTTGGCTCTGAAGCTTTCTTT,CASSSGGPFGSEAFF
TRBJ2-3,TRBV5-4,TRBD2,-,TGTGCCAGCAGCGTGGGACTAGCGGTGCAAACAGATACGCAGTATTTT,CASSVGLAVQTDTQYF
TRBJ2-1,TRBV29-1,TRBD2,-,TGCAGCGTTGAAGATTGGGCAGCGGGAGGACCAAACTACAATGAGCAGTTCTTC,CSVEDWAAGGPNYNEQFF
TRBJ1-2,TRBV19,TRBD1,-,TGTGCCAGTAGTAGAACTCGGACAGGCACCAACTATGGCTACACCTTC,CASSRTRTGTNYGYTF
TRBJ2-1,TRBV4-1,TRBD2,-,TGCGCCAGCAGCCAAGCACTGACCCGGGAGGTCAATGAGCAGTTCTTC,CASSQALTREVNEQFF
TRBJ1-4,TRBV19,-,-,TGTGCCAGTAGTATTACTGGCAGGGTAGGCGAAAAACTGTTTTTT,CASSITGRVGEKLFF
TRBJ1-2,TRBV2,-,once,TGTGCCAGCAGTGAACGGGGTCAGTCTGATCTCTATGGCTACACCTTC,CASSERGQSDLYGYTF
TRBJ1-4,TRBV5-4,TRBD1,-,TGTGCCAGCCAGGGTGACTCCGGACAGGGAACGGGAAAACTGTTTTTT,CASQGDSGQGTGKLFF
TRBJ2-1,TRBV7-9,TRBD2,-,TGTGCCAGCAGCTTAGGCGGCGGGGGGGCATATAATGAGCAGTTCTTC,CASSLGGGGAYNEQFF
TRBJ1-2,TRBV19,TRBD1,-,TGTGCCAGTAGTATAGGGTTCACAGGGGGAAGCTATGGCTACACCTTC,CASSIGFTGGSYGYTF
TRBJ1-2,TRBV5-8,-,-,TGTGCCAGCAGCTCCTACAGGGCGGATGGCTACACCTTC,CASSSYRADGYTF
TRBJ2-7,TRBV27,TRBD2,-,TGTGCCAGCAGTAGACTAGCGGGAGGCGAGCAGTACTTC,CASSRLAGGEQYF
TRBJ1-6,TRBV9,TRBD1,-,TGTGCCAGCAGCACTCGGGGGACAGGGAACAATTCACCCCTCCACTTT,CASSTRGTGNNSPLHF
TRBJ1-5,TRBV27,TRBD1,once,TGTGCCAGCAGTTCCGGGACAGGGGGTGATCAGCCCCAGCATTTT,CASSSGTGGDQPQHF
TRBJ2-1,TRBV27,TRBD1,-,TGTGCCAGCAGTTTATCGCGGCAGGGGGCCCACAATGAGCAGTTCTTC,CASSLSRQGAHNEQFF
TRBJ1-3,TRBV6-6,-,-,TGTGCCACCTACGGACTTGATGGAAACACCATATATTTT,CATYGLDGNTIYF
TRBJ2-7,TRBV6-2/TRBV6-3,-,-,TGTGCCAGCAGTTCCCCCGGGGGGCGCGAGCAGTACTTC,CASSSPGGREQYF
TRBJ2-3,TRBV28,TRBD2,-,TGTGCCAGCAGTTTCCTACTAGCGGGAGATGGGGGATATAGCACAGATACGCAGTATTTT,CASSFLLAGDGGYSTDTQYF
TRBJ2-1,TRBV12-3/TRBV12-4,-,-,TGTGCCAGCAGTTTAGCAGCGGGCCAGCAGTTCTTC,CASSLAAGQQFF
TRBJ2-1,TRBV14,-,-,TGTGCCAGCAGCCTTGTAAGCGGGTGGAGCTCCTACAATGAGCAGTTCTTC,CASSLVSGWSSYNEQFF
TRBJ2-3,TRBV5-1,TRBD2,-,TGCGCCAGCAGCGACGAAGGGACTAGCTCCCACGGCACAGATACGCAGTATTTT,CASSDEGTSSHGTDTQYF
TRBJ2-3,TRBV11-1,TRBD2,-,TGTGCCAGCATAGGGCGGGGGGGCCCCAGCACAGATACGCAGTATTTT,CASIGRGGPSTDTQYF
TRBJ2-7,TRBV7-2,TRBD1,-,TGTGCCAGCAGCCGGACAGGGAGCCTCTACGAGCAGTACTTC,CASSRTGSLYEQYF
TRBJ1-3,TRBV5-1,-,few,TGCGCCAGCAGCTTGGGGGGCAGTGGAAACACCATATATTTT,CASSLGGSGNTIYF
TRBJ2-5,TRBV6-5,TRBD1,once,TGTGCCAGCAGTTCGAACCCGGGGGACAGGGGAGAGACCCAGTACTTC,CASSSNPGDRGETQYF
TRBJ2-7,TRBV7-3,TRBD2,-,TGTGCCAGCAAGCGCGGGGGGACACCGAACTCCTACGAGCAGTACTTC,CASKRGGTPNSYEQYF
TRBJ1-2,TRBV12-3/TRBV12-4,TRBD1,-,TGTGCCAGCAGTGGACAGGGGTATGGCTACACCTTC,CASSGQGYGYTF
TRBJ2-1,TRBV7-9,-,-,TGTGCCAGCAGCCTCTCAACCGGGGACAATGAGCAGTTCTTC,CASSLSTGDNEQFF
TRBJ2-7,TRBV3-1/TRBV3-2,-,once,TGTGCCAGCAGCCAAATTATCGACGAGCAGTACTTC,CASSQIIDEQYF
TRBJ1-2,TRBV9,-,-,TGTGCCAGCAGCGTAGGTGAGGGTGGCTACACCTTC,CASSVGEGGYTF
TRBJ2-2,TRBV6-1,-,few,TGTGCCAGCAGTGATTCGCGGGCCGGCGGGGAGCTGTTTTTT,CASSDSRAGGELFF
TRBJ1-5,TRBV6-2/TRBV6-3,-,few,TGTGCCAGCAGTTACACAGGGTCTGTCAATCAGCCCCAGCATTTT,CASSYTGSVNQPQHF
TRBJ2-3,TRBV30,TRBD2,-,TGTGCCTGGAGCCCGACTAGCGGGAGCCCAGATACGCAGTATTTT,CAWSPTSGSPDTQYF
TRBJ2-1,TRBV9,TRBD2,-,TGTGCCAGCAGCGCTAGCGGGGTGGGGTACAATGAGCAGTTCTTC,CASSASGVGYNEQFF
TRBJ1-3,TRBV7-6,TRBD1,-,TGTGCCAGCAGCTTAGGGACAGGGAATTTAGTGGCTGGAAACACCATATATTTT,CASSLGTGNLVAGNTIYF
TRBJ1-5,TRBV30,-,-,TGTGCCTGGTCGGGGGGGCCGGATCAGCCCCAGCATTTT,CAWSGGPDQPQHF